This T cell receptor (beta chain) stems from a study of T cell responses to AZD1222 COVID-19 vaccine. Findings and limits, study-wide: There were mostly white British donors and more females than males, and clonal diversity was possibly underestimated. Of the AZD1222 recipients, only 5 to 7 were seropositive at baseline. Spike-specific TCR repertoires showed rising breadth and depth after two AZD1222 doses. Of spike-specific TCRs, nearly half reportedly target regions left unmutated in variants.

Looked up from germline, CDR1 is MNHEY and CDR2 is SVGAGI. With 7 bases clipped from V and 9 bases from J, the junction kept 9 bases outside the gene matches. CDR3 length equals 12 residues. Profiling relied on immunoSEQ multiplex PCR, and the TCRdb table lists in-frame clones only, not all of them. This sample has approximately 150,000 clones, with almost 95% found just once. This clone was observed once. Its antigen is still unknown. The starting material was peripheral blood, obtained on day 0 of AZD1222 vaccination. This sequence joins TRBV6-5 and TRBJ2-7; 7 nucleotides align to TRBD1. This TCR was recovered from an adult in good health. CDR3 bases: TGTGCCAGCACCTTCCAGGGGGAGACGCAGTACTTC. Translating it yields CASTFQGETQYF.